This T cell receptor (beta chain) was recovered during a study of cytomegalovirus exposure and HLA in healthy donors. This clone has only one observation. The germline gives CDR1 MNHNY, CDR2 SVGAGI (reference sequence). The CDR3 has 12 amino acids. Trimming removed 6 bases at V and 3 bases at J, with 9 bases between. The table came from immunoSEQ multiplex PCR; TCRdb's copy has only in-frame clones and leaves some out. This sample has 150,000 to 200,000 clones, with approximately 80% found just once. This TCR was recovered from a man aged 18 to 35 in good health and CMV-seropositive. The sequenced sample consisted of PBMCs. The chain recombines TRBV6-6 with TRBJ2-7; maybe TRBD1 (5 bases). The CDR3 reads CASREGVYEQYF. The CDR3 nucleotides read TGTGCCAGCAGGGAAGGGGTCTACGAGCAGTACTTC.